This is a list of T cell receptor beta chains from one sample in a study of shared clonotypes between healthy human individuals. The method was immunoSEQ multiplex PCR; TCRdb's version includes in-frame clones alone and lacks a portion of them. The sample contains some 1,100,000 clones, roughly 74% of which appear only once. Sequences were obtained from memory CD4+ T cells from PBMCs. The origin of the receptors is a young man in good health. Some clones in this sample may be carry-over from other donors' samples. Both conserved end residues are part of each CDR3. The order of the fields is D gene, J gene, V gene, clone size, CDR3 protein, CDR3 DNA. The D gene is left open where the match is weak. Expanded clones get a size class; other rows say once, few or many, or leave the size out.

>TRBD1|TRBJ1-4|TRBV5-1|-
CASSRTGDGRELFF
TGCGCCAGCAGCCGGACAGGGGACGGTAGGGAACTGTTTTTT
>-|TRBJ1-2|TRBV5-5|-
CASSSGPAWGVYGYTF
TGTGCCAGCAGCTCCGGACCAGCGTGGGGTGTCTATGGCTACACCTTC
>TRBD1|TRBJ1-6|TRBV28|-
CASTYTGTENSPLHF
TGTGCCAGCACGTACACCGGGACAGAGAATTCGCCCCTCCACTTT
>TRBD1|TRBJ1-2|TRBV5-1|-
CASSSWTGTNYGYTF
TGCGCCAGCAGCTCCTGGACAGGAACTAACTATGGCTACACCTTC
>TRBD1|TRBJ1-2|TRBV28|once
CASSFPRGATNYGYTF
TGTGCCAGCAGTTTCCCCAGGGGGGCTACTAACTATGGCTACACCTTC
>-|TRBJ2-7|TRBV21-1|-
CASTSWLGERLPSYEQYF
TGTGCCAGCACGTCTTGGTTGGGGGAGCGGCTCCCCTCCTACGAGCAGTACTTC
>-|TRBJ2-2|TRBV9|-
CASSVARGTHTGELFF
TGTGCCAGCAGCGTAGCTCGTGGGACACACACCGGGGAGCTGTTTTTT
>-|TRBJ2-1|TRBV5-4|-
CASSYQAGRRMANEQFF
TGTGCCAGCAGCTACCAAGCGGGTCGAAGGATGGCTAATGAGCAGTTCTTC
>-|TRBJ2-5|TRBV30|-
CAWSGSTQETQYF
TGTGCCTGGAGTGGATCTACCCAAGAGACCCAGTACTTC
>-|TRBJ2-3|TRBV18|-
CASSWGTDTQYF
TGTGCCAGCTCATGGGGCACAGATACGCAGTATTTT
>-|TRBJ1-2|TRBV27|few
CASSLHGVYGYTF
TGTGCCAGCAGTTTACACGGTGTCTATGGCTACACCTTC
>TRBD2|TRBJ2-3|TRBV19|-
CASSASGRSTDTQYF
TGTGCCAGTAGTGCTAGCGGGAGGTCCACAGATACGCAGTATTTT
>-|TRBJ1-1|TRBV28|-
CASSLNGGDTEAFF
TGTGCCAGCAGTTTAAACGGAGGGGACACTGAAGCTTTCTTT
>-|TRBJ2-4|TRBV4-1|-
CASRGNRTHLSAKNIQYF
TGCGCCAGCAGGGGCAACAGGACGCATCTTTCAGCCAAAAACATTCAGTACTTC
>-|TRBJ1-2|TRBV27|-
CASSFNRDLWKGGYTF
TGTGCCAGCAGTTTTAACAGGGATCTATGGAAGGGTGGCTACACCTTC
>-|TRBJ2-1|TRBV2|-
CASASLWDEQFF
TGTGCCAGCGCGAGCCTTTGGGATGAGCAGTTCTTC
>-|TRBJ1-2|TRBV28|-
CASNSQGNYGYTF
TGTGCCAGCAACAGTCAGGGGAACTATGGCTACACCTTC